The sequence of this T cell receptor beta chain was determined in a study of T cell responses to AZD1222 COVID-19 vaccine. Study results and caveats: Reports say nearly half of spike-specific TCRs go after unmutated variant regions. Just a handful of AZD1222 recipients tested seropositive at baseline. Donors skewed white British and female; clonal diversity was possibly underestimated.

Pooling of second doses given at about 4 or about 12 weeks was done. Regarding this clone: Antigen unknown.

The germline CDR1 and CDR2 sequences are KGHDR and SFDVKD. With V trimmed by 5 bases and J by 7 bases, 14 bases remained unmatched. The CDR3 is 16 amino acids. Here immunoSEQ multiplex PCR was the method, and the copy in TCRdb shows in-frame clones only, minus some. The table includes 180,000 or so clones, approximately 91% detected once. This sequence was found in an adult who received the AZD1222 COVID-19 vaccine. The material sequenced was peripheral blood, taken 28 days after the second AZD1222 dose. The rearrangement links TRBV24-1 to TRBJ2-5, with 8 bases that match TRBD2. CDR3 sequence reads: CATSVGGGRPEGTQYF. The CDR3 region has the DNA TGTGCCACCAGTGTTGGCGGGGGGCGACCTGAGGGGACCCAGTACTTC.